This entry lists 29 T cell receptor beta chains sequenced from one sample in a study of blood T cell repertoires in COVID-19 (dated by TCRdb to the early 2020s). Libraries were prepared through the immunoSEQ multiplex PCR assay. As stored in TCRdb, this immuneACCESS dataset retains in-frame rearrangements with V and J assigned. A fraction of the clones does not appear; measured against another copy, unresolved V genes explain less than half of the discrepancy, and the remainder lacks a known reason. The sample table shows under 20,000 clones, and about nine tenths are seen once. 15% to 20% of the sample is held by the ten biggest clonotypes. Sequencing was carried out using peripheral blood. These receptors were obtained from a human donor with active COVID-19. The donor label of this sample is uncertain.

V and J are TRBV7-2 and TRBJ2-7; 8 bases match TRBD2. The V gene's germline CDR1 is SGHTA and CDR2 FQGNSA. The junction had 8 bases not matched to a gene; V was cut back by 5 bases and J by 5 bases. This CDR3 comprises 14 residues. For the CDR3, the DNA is TGTGCCAGCAGCCTAATAGCGGGGTCCCACGAGCAGTACTTC. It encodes CASSLIAGSHEQYF.

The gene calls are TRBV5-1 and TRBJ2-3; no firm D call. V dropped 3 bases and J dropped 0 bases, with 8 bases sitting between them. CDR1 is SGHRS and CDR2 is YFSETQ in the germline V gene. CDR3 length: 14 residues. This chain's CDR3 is CASSSLTSTDTQYF. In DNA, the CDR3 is TGCGCCAGCAGCTCTCTGACTAGCACAGATACGCAGTATTTT.

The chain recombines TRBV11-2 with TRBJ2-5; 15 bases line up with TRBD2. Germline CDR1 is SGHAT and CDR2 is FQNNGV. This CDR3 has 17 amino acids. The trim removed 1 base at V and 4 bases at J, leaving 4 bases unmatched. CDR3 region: CASSLGGTSGGPETQYF. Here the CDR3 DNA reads TGTGCCAGCAGCTTAGGTGGGACTAGCGGGGGGCCAGAGACCCAGTACTTC.

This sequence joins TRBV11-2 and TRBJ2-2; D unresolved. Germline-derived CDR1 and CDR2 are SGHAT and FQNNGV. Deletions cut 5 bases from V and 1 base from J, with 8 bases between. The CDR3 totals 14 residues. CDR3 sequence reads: CASSPNKNTGELFF. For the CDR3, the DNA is TGTGCCAGCAGCCCCAACAAGAACACCGGGGAGCTGTTTTTT.

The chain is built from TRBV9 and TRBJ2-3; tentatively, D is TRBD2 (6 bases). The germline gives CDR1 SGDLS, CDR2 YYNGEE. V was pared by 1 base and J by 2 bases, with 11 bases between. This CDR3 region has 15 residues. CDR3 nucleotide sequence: TGTGCCAGCAGCGTATCCGGGGGATTCACAGATACGCAGTATTTT. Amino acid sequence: CASSVSGGFTDTQYF.

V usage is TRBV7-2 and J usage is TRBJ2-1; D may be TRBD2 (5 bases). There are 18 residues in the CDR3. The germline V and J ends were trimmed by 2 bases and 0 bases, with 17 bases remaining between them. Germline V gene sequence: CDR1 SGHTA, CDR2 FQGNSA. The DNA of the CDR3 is TGTGCCAGCAGCTTACTACGAGGGTTTCCAAGCTCCTACAATGAGCAGTTCTTC. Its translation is CASSLLRGFPSSYNEQFF. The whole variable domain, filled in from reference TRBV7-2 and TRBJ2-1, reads GAGVSQSPSNKVTEKGKDVELRCDPISGHTALYWYRQSLGQGLEFLIYFQGNSAPDKSGLPSDRFSAERTGGSVSTLTIQRTQQEDSAVYLCASSLLRGFPSSYNEQFFGPGTRLTVL.

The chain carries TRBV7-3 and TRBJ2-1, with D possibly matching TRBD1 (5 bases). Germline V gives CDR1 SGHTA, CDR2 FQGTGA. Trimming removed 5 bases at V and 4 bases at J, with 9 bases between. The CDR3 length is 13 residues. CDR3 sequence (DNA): TGTGCCAGCAGCGTACAGGTGTACAATGAGCAGTTCTTC. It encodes CASSVQVYNEQFF.

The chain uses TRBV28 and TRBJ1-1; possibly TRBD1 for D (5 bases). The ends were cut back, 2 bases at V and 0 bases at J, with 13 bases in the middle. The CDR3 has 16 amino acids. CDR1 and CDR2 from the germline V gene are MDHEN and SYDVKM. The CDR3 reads CASSLGPAGMNTEAFF. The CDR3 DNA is TGTGCCAGCAGTTTAGGTCCGGCAGGGATGAACACTGAAGCTTTCTTT.

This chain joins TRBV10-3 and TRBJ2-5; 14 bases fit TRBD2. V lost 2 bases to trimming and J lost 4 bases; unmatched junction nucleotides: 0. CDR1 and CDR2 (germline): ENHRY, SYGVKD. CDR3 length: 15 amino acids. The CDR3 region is CAISEGLAGGETQYF. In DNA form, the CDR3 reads TGTGCCATCAGTGAGGGACTAGCGGGGGGAGAGACCCAGTACTTC.

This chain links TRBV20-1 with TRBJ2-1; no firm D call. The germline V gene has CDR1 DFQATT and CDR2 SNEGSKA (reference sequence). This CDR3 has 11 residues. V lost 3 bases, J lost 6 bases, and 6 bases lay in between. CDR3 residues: CSASGGNEQFF. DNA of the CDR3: TGCAGTGCTAGCGGCGGCAATGAGCAGTTCTTC.

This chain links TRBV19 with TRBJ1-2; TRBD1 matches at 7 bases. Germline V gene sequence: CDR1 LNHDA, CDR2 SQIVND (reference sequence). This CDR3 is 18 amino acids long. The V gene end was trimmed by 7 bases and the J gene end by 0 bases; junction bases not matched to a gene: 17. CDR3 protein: CASNEAQGLLTSNYGYTF. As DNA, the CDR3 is TGTGCCAGTAACGAAGCACAGGGGCTACTGACTTCTAACTATGGCTACACCTTC. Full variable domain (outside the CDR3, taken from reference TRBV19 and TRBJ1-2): DGGITQSPKYLFRKEGQNVTLSCEQNLNHDAMYWYRQDPGQGLRLIYYSQIVNDFQKGDIAEGYSVSREKKESFPLTVTSAQKNPTAFYLCASNEAQGLLTSNYGYTFGSGTRLTVV.

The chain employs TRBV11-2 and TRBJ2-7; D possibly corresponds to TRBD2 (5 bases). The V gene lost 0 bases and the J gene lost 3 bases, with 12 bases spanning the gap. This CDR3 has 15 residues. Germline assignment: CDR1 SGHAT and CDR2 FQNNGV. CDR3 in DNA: TGTGCCAGCAGCTTAGAACCGGGGAAAGTCTACGAGCAGTACTTC. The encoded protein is CASSLEPGKVYEQYF. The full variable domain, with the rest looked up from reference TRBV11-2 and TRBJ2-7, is EAGVAQSPRYKIIEKRQSVAFWCNPISGHATLYWYQQILGQGPKLLIQFQNNGVVDDSQLPKDRFSAERLKGVDSTLKIQPAKLEDSAVYLCASSLEPGKVYEQYFGPGTRLTVT.

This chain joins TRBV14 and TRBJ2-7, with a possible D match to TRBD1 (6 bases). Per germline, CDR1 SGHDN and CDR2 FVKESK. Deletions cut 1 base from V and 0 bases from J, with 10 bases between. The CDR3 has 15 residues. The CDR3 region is CASSQGAGVSYEQYF. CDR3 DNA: TGTGCCAGCAGCCAAGGAGCAGGGGTCTCCTACGAGCAGTACTTC.

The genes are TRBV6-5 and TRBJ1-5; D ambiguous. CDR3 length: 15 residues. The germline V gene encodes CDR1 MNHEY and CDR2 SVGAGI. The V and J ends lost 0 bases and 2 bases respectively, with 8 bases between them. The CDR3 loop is CASSYSSRGNQPQHF. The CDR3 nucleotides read TGTGCCAGCAGTTACTCGTCTCGGGGCAATCAGCCCCAGCATTTT.

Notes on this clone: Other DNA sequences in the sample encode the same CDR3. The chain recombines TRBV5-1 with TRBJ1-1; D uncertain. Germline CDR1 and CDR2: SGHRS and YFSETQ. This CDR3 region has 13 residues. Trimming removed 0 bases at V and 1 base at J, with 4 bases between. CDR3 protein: CASSLAGNTEAFF. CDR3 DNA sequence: TGCGCCAGCAGCTTGGCCGGGAACACTGAAGCTTTCTTT.

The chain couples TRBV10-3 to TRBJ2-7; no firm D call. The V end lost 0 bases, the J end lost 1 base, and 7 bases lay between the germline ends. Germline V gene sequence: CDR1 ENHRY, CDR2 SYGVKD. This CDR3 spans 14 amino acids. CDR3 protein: CAISESPSSYEQYF. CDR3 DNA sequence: TGTGCCATCAGTGAGTCCCCCAGTTCCTACGAGCAGTACTTC.

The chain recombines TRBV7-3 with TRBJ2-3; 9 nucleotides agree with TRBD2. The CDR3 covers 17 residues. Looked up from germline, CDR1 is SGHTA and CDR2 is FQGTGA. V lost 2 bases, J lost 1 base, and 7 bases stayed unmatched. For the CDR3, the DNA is TGTGCCAGCAGCTTAGGTAGCGGGGGCCGTCGCACAGATACGCAGTATTTT. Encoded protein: CASSLGSGGRRTDTQYF.

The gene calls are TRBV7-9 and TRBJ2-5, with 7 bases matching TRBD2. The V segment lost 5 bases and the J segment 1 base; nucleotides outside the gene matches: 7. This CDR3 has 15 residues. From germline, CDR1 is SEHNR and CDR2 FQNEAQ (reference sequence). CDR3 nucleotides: TGTGCCAGCAGCAACAGCGGGAAACGCCAAGAGACCCAGTACTTC. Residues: CASSNSGKRQETQYF.

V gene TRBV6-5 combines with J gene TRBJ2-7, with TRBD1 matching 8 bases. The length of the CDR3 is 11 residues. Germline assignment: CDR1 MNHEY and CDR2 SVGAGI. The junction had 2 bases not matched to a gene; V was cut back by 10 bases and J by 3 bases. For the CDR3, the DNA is TGTGCCACCGGACAGGGCTACGAGCAGTACTTC. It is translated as CATGQGYEQYF.

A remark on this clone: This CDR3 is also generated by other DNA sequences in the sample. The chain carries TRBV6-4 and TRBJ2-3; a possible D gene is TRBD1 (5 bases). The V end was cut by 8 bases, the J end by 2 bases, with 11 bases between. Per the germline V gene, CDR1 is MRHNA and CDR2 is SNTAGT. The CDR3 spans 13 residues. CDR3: CASGAGHTDTQYF. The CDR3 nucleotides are TGTGCCAGCGGGGCAGGACACACAGATACGCAGTATTTT.

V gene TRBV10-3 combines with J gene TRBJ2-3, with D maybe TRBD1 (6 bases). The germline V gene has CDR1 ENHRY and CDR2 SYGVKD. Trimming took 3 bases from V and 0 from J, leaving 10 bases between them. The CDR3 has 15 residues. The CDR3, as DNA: TGTGCCATCAGTGACAGGGGATTTAGCACAGATACGCAGTATTTT. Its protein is CAISDRGFSTDTQYF.

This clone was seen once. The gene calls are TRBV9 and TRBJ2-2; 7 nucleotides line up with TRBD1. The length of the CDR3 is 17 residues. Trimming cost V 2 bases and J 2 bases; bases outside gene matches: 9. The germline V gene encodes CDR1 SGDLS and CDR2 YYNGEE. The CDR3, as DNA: TGTGCCAGCAGCGTGAAGGGACAGAGTCTTAACACCGGGGAGCTGTTTTTT. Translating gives CASSVKGQSLNTGELFF.

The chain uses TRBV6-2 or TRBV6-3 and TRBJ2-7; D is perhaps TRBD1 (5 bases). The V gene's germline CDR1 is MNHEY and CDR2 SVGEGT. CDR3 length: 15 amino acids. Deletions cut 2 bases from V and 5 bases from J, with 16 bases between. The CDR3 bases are TGTGCCAGCAGTTACCCACGCGCAGGGCGAGACGAGCAGTACTTC. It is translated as CASSYPRAGRDEQYF.

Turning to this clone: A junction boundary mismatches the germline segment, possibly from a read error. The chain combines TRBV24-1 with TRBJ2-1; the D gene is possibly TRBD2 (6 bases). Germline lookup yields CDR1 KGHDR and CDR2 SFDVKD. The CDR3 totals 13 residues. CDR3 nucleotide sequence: TGTGCCACCAGTGATTTCTTAACGACTAGTTTGCTCTTC. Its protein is CATSDFLTTSLLF.

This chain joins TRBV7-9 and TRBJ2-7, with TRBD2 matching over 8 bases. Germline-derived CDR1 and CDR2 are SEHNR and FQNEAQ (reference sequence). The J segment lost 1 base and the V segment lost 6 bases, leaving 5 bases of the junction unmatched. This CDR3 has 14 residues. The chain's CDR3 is CASRPGLDSYEQYF. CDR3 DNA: TGTGCCAGCAGGCCGGGACTAGATTCCTACGAGCAGTACTTC.

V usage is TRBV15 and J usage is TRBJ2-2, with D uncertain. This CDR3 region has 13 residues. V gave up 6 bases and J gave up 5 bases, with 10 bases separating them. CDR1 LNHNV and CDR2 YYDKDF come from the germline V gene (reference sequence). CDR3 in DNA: TGTGCCACCAGTGGTTTCGGGACCGGGGAGCTGTTTTTT. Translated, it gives CATSGFGTGELFF.

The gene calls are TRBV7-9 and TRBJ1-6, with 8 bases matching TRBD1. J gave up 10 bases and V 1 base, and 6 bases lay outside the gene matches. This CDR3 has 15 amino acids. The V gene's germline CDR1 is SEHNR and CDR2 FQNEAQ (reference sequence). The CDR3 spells CASSLVVRGQSPLHF. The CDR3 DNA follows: TGTGCCAGCAGCTTAGTCGTCAGGGGGCAGTCACCCCTCCACTTT.

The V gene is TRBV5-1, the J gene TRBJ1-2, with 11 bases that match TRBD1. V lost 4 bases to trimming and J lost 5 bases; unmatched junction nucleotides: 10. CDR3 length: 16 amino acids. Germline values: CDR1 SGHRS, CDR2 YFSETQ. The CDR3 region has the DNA TGCGCCAGCAGCCAGGGGACAGGGGGAACAGTTTATGGCTACACCTTC. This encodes CASSQGTGGTVYGYTF.

The CDR3 sequence: CAISEGVTEAFF. The CDR3 nucleotides read TGTGCCATCAGTGAAGGGGTCACTGAAGCTTTCTTT. The chain joins TRBV10-3 to TRBJ1-1, with a weak D call TRBD1 (5 bases). The V gene lost 3 bases and the J gene lost 4 bases, with 6 bases spanning the gap. CDR1 is ENHRY, CDR2 SYGVKD, per germline. CDR3 length equals 12 residues.